Each of the 24 T cell receptor beta chains below was sequenced from the same sample in a study of blood T cell repertoires in COVID-19. The repertoire was sequenced with immunoSEQ multiplex PCR; TCRdb's copy has only in-frame clones and lacks some. Of over 65,000 clones listed, 90% are singletons. Input material: peripheral blood. These receptors came from a human donor in a cohort sampled during active COVID-19.

This clone was observed at least ten times. The chain links TRBV5-3 to TRBJ1-6; no clear D. TRBV5-3 is filed as an ORF, its function uncertain. There are 16 residues in the CDR3. Trimming cost V 1 base and J 7 bases, with 15 bases left between them. The CDR3 DNA reads as TGTGCCAGAAGCTTGTTTGGCGCGCCACTAAATTCACCCCTCCACTTT. Translation: CARSLFGAPLNSPLHF.

The CDR3 loop reads CASSLSGRAASYNEQFF. CDR3 coding DNA: TGTGCCAGCAGCCTCAGCGGGAGGGCCGCATCCTACAATGAGCAGTTCTTC. The chain links TRBV9 to TRBJ2-1; 10 positions agree with TRBD2. CDR3 length: 17 residues. V lost 4 bases and J lost 1; bases outside the gene matches: 8. Germline-derived CDR1 and CDR2 are SGDLS and YYNGEE.

The chain joins TRBV5-4 to TRBJ2-1; 10 bases fit TRBD2. From germline, CDR1 is SGHNT and CDR2 YYREEE (reference sequence). Germline trimming cut 5 bases from V and 7 bases from J; bases unmatched to any gene: 9. This CDR3 comprises 15 residues. The CDR3 bases are TGTGCCAGCAGGTTAGCGGGAGGCGGGGGGAATGAGCAGTTCTTC. This encodes CASRLAGGGGNEQFF. The full variable domain, in which reference TRBV5-4 and TRBJ2-1 provide the parts outside the CDR3, is ETGVTQSPTHLIKTRGQQVTLRCSSQSGHNTVSWYQQALGQGPQFIFQYYREEENGRGNFPPRFSGLQFPNYSSELNVNALELDDSALYLCASRLAGGGGNEQFFGPGTRLTVL.

The J gene is TRBJ1-2, the V gene TRBV28, with TRBD1 as a possible D gene (5 bases). CDR1 is MDHEN and CDR2 is SYDVKM in the germline V gene. V gave up 7 bases and J gave up 6 bases, with 12 bases separating them. The CDR3 has 12 residues. The CDR3: CASTQGGDGYTF. CDR3 sequence (DNA): TGTGCCAGCACCCAGGGAGGGGATGGCTACACCTTC.

The rearrangement joins TRBV7-3 to TRBJ1-1; D uncertain. Germline V gene sequence: CDR1 SGHTA, CDR2 FQGTGA. The CDR3 extends over 13 amino acids. Trimming left V 5 bases short and J 3 bases short, with 10 bases between. For the CDR3, the DNA is TGTGCCAGCAGCCCCCACCCGGACACTGAAGCTTTCTTT. Translated, it gives CASSPHPDTEAFF.

V gene TRBV9 combines with J gene TRBJ1-1; tentatively, D is TRBD1 (5 bases). Germline V gene lookup returns CDR1 SGDLS and CDR2 YYNGEE. The CDR3 runs to 17 residues. Trimming took off 0 bases at V and 1 base at J, with 16 bases between the two ends. The DNA for the CDR3 is TGTGCCAGCAGCGTAGGCCTCGGGAGGGGAAAGAACACTGAAGCTTTCTTT. It codes for CASSVGLGRGKNTEAFF.

V and J are TRBV9 and TRBJ2-1; 9 positions agree with TRBD1. CDR3 length: 17 amino acids. Germline V CDR1 and CDR2: SGDLS, YYNGEE. Trimming removed 3 bases from V and 4 bases from J; junction bases left unmatched: 11. In nucleotides, the CDR3 is TGTGCCAGCAGCGCCGGGACAGGGATCTTTTCGTACAATGAGCAGTTCTTC. This codes for CASSAGTGIFSYNEQFF.

The CDR3: CASSIGTSGSNEQFF. The CDR3 DNA sequence: TGTGCCAGCAGCATCGGGACTAGCGGGAGCAATGAGCAGTTCTTC. The J gene is TRBJ2-1, the V gene TRBV7-2; 14 bases are a match to TRBD2. The CDR3 spans 15 residues. Trimming cost V 5 bases and J 6 bases; bases outside gene matches: 3. CDR1 is SGHTA and CDR2 is FQGNSA in the germline V gene.

CDR3 loop: CASTKAPTGANAQYF. As DNA, the CDR3 is TGTGCCAGCACAAAGGCCCCCACAGGGGCCAACGCGCAGTATTTT. The chain is built from TRBV28 and TRBJ2-3, with 7 bases identical to TRBD1. The V gene's germline CDR1 is MDHEN and CDR2 SYDVKM. This CDR3 has 15 residues. V shed 7 bases and J 10 bases; nucleotides not matched to a gene: 17.

The V gene is TRBV7-2, the J gene TRBJ2-1; D is possibly TRBD2 (6 bases). Germline V gives CDR1 SGHTA, CDR2 FQGNSA. Trimming left V 0 bases short and J 2 bases short, with 11 bases between. The CDR3 has 16 amino acids. The CDR3 DNA follows: TGTGCCAGCAGCTTAGCGCGCGGGACGACCTACAATGAGCAGTTCTTC. Its protein is CASSLARGTTYNEQFF. The variable domain in full, with the rest retrieved from reference TRBV7-2 and TRBJ2-1, is GAGVSQSPSNKVTEKGKDVELRCDPISGHTALYWYRQSLGQGLEFLIYFQGNSAPDKSGLPSDRFSAERTGGSVSTLTIQRTQQEDSAVYLCASSLARGTTYNEQFFGPGTRLTVL.

The chain combines TRBV20-1 with TRBJ1-2, with 8 bases identical to TRBD1. CDR3 length: 15 residues. The germline gives CDR1 DFQATT, CDR2 SNEGSKA (reference sequence). V lost 3 bases, J lost 4 bases, and 10 bases stayed unmatched. CDR3 in amino acids: CSASTQGVGAYGYTF. CDR3 DNA: TGCAGTGCTAGTACACAGGGGGTCGGGGCCTATGGCTACACCTTC.

The chain combines TRBV19 with TRBJ2-5; 11 bases line up with TRBD1. The V and J ends lost 4 bases and 2 bases, in that order; junction bases with no gene match: 6. This CDR3 is 16 amino acids long. Per germline, CDR1 LNHDA and CDR2 SQIVND (reference sequence). CDR3 in DNA: TGTGCCAGTAGTAGTCCGGGACAGGGGGGGCAAGAGACCCAGTACTTC. The encoded protein is CASSSPGQGGQETQYF.

This clone has only a few counts. The rearrangement links TRBV6-6 to TRBJ2-7; tentative D call: TRBD1 (5 bases). The CDR3 has 16 amino acids. V lost 6 bases to trimming and J lost 0 bases, with 18 bases between them. CDR1 and CDR2 (germline): MNHNY, SVGAGI (reference sequence). The CDR3 DNA reads as TGTGCCAGCAGCCAGACTTTGACAGTAAGCTCCTACGAGCAGTACTTC. Encoded protein: CASSQTLTVSSYEQYF.

This chain joins TRBV28 and TRBJ1-2, with 10 positions matching TRBD1. The CDR3 sequence is 15 residues long. The V gene's germline CDR1 is MDHEN and CDR2 SYDVKM. V dropped 4 bases and J dropped 8; count of bases not matched to a gene: 10. CDR3 region: CASSSPGQGPFGYTF. Here the CDR3 DNA reads TGTGCCAGCAGTTCCCCGGGACAGGGGCCCTTCGGCTACACCTTC.

The V and J genes are TRBV4-3 and TRBJ2-5; 8 nucleotides agree with TRBD1. V lost 4 bases, J lost 5 bases, and 9 bases stayed unmatched. CDR3 length: 15 amino acids. CDR1 LGHNA and CDR2 YSLEER come from the germline V gene. The CDR3 DNA reads as TGCGCCAGCAGCCGAGTTCAGGGGGCTAGGGAGACCCAGTACTTC. Residues: CASSRVQGARETQYF.

The chain carries TRBV5-1 and TRBJ1-1; 8 bases line up with TRBD1. CDR1 is SGHRS, CDR2 YFSETQ, per germline. The V and J ends lost 2 bases and 2 bases, in that order; junction bases with no gene match: 2. The CDR3 is 14 residues long. The CDR3 DNA is TGCGCCAGCAGCTTACAGGGGGATAACACTGAAGCTTTCTTT. This gives the protein CASSLQGDNTEAFF.

V gene TRBV6-6 combines with J gene TRBJ2-7; 7 nucleotides align to TRBD2. The junction had 5 bases not matched to a gene; V was cut back by 4 bases and J by 2 bases. CDR1 is MNHNY, CDR2 SVGAGI, per germline (reference sequence). The CDR3 consists of 14 residues. In nucleotides, the CDR3 is TGTGCCAGCAGTTCTGGGGCGGGGGCCTACGAGCAGTACTTC. Translated, it gives CASSSGAGAYEQYF.

The DNA of the CDR3 is TGTGCCAGCAGTTTCTCCCCTGGGCAGAAGAACACTGAAGCTTTCTTT. Translating gives CASSFSPGQKNTEAFF. V and J are TRBV28 and TRBJ1-1; D remains ambiguous. Germline V gene data show CDR1 as MDHEN and CDR2 as SYDVKM. The ends were cut back, 3 bases at V and 1 base at J, with 15 bases in the middle. There are 16 residues in the CDR3.

This clone was recorded only once. The chain links TRBV7-9 to TRBJ1-1; TRBD1 might be the D (6 bases). The CDR3 covers 14 residues. Germline-derived CDR1 and CDR2 are SEHNR and FQNEAQ (reference sequence). V was shortened by 5 bases and J by 2 bases, with 12 bases between the two germline ends. The CDR3 region has the DNA TGTGCCAGCAGCCCCTCAGGGGCTAACACTGAAGCTTTCTTT. Translating gives CASSPSGANTEAFF.

The genes are TRBV5-1 and TRBJ2-1, with 9 positions matching TRBD1. The CDR3 contains 16 residues. The germline V gene encodes CDR1 SGHRS and CDR2 YFSETQ. With V trimmed by 3 bases and J by 9 bases, 13 bases remained unmatched. The CDR3 coding sequence is TGCGCCAGCAGCTCCCGAATAGGACAGGGGTCGGCTGAGCAGTTCTTC. As protein: CASSSRIGQGSAEQFF.

The chain carries TRBV3-1 (or the pseudogene TRBV3-2) and TRBJ1-1; D may be TRBD1 (5 bases). Trimming left V 0 bases short and J 2 bases short, with 10 bases between. The germline CDR1 and CDR2 sequences are LGHDT and YNNKEL (reference sequence). The CDR3 sequence is 15 residues long. CDR3: CASSQDRRGNTEAFF. The CDR3 DNA follows: TGTGCCAGCAGCCAAGATCGAAGGGGAAACACTGAAGCTTTCTTT.

J is TRBJ1-1 and V is TRBV6-2 or TRBV6-3; TRBD1 matches 9 bases. Germline trimming cut 1 base from V and 0 bases from J; bases unmatched to any gene: 6. The CDR3 has 17 amino acids. Germline V gives CDR1 MNHEY, CDR2 SVGEGT. The DNA of the CDR3 is TGTGCCAGCAGTTACTATCCGGGACAGGGATTGAACACTGAAGCTTTCTTT. It yields the protein CASSYYPGQGLNTEAFF.

The gene calls are TRBV9 and TRBJ2-1; 7 bases agree with TRBD2. The J segment lost 0 bases and the V segment lost 0 bases, leaving 3 bases of the junction unmatched. Germline V gives CDR1 SGDLS, CDR2 YYNGEE. The CDR3 is 16 amino acids. CDR3 coding DNA: TGTGCCAGCAGCGTAGGGGCGGGAGACTCCTACAATGAGCAGTTCTTC. Amino acids: CASSVGAGDSYNEQFF.

V is TRBV3-1 (or the pseudogene TRBV3-2) and J is TRBJ2-7, with TRBD1 as a possible D gene (6 bases). The V gene's germline CDR1 is LGHDT and CDR2 YNNKEL (reference sequence). V was shortened by 4 bases and J by 5 bases, with 18 bases between the two germline ends. The CDR3 sequence is 15 residues long. CDR3 region: CASSPPGYRVDEQYF. CDR3 DNA: TGTGCCAGCAGCCCGCCAGGTTACAGGGTTGACGAGCAGTACTTC.